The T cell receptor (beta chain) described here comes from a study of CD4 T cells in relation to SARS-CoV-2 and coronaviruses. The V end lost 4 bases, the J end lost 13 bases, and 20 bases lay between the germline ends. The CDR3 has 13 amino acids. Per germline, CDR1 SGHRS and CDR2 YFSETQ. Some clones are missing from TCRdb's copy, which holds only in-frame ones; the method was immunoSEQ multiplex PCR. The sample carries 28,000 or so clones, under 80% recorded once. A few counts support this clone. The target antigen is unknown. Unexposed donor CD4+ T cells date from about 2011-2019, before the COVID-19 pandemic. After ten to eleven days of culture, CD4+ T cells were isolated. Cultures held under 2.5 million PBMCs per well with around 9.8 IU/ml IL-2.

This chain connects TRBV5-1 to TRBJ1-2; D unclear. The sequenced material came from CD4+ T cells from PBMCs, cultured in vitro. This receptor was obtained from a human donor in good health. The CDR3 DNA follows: TGCGCCAGCAGCCCGGACGGCGGAATGTTTGTCACCTTC. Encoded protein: CASSPDGGMFVTF.